This T cell receptor beta chain was sequenced during a study of identical twins. TCRdb itself ran the 5' RACE reads through MiXCR, one entry per CDR3 protein. Of fewer than 550,000 distinct CDR3 sequences listed, roughly an eighth are singletons. Study conclusions and caveats: Abundant beta clonotypes from cord blood had fewer insertions, unlike memory repertoires, which showed none. The authors drew conclusions from cross-sectional statistical analysis rather than following the same donors. Low generation probability was overrepresented in out-of-frame alpha sequences shared by twins.

V lost 6 bases and J lost 7; bases outside the gene matches: 11. Germline values: CDR1 SGHVS, CDR2 FQNEAQ. This CDR3 is built from 14 residues. On this clonotype itself: Its specificity is unknown.

In addition, the sample was reused for a study of yellow fever vaccine responses in identical twins. In that study: Convergence reportedly seemed to mark part of the twins' vaccine T cell response, with personalization marking the rest.

The source material was CD4+ T cells sorted from blood. The TCR sequence derives from a woman under 30 in good health. The rearrangement uses TRBV7-8 and TRBJ1-1; 7 bases align to TRBD1. The CDR3 DNA follows: TGTGCCAGCAGTCCAAGACAGGGATTGGGTGAAGCTTTCTTT. Protein: CASSPRQGLGEAFF.